One sample yielded the 14 T cell receptor beta chains listed below, sequenced in a study of T cell repertoires in cytomegalovirus infection. Each CDR3 protein is one row after TCRdb ran MiXCR on the reads. The sample records around 710,000 distinct CDR3 sequences, roughly 28% being singletons. These receptors' antigens are unknown. The sample in question was cultured CD8+ T cells from PBMCs, obtained from culture after CMV antigen stimulation. The receptor set was obtained from a human donor in good health (CMV status not recorded). Some clones in this sample may be carry-over from other donors' samples.

This clonotype has a handful of counts. This sequence joins TRBV12-3 or TRBV12-4 and TRBJ2-3, with D hard to call. Between the trimmed V and J ends, which lost 3 bases and 0 bases, there was a span of 7 bases. The CDR3 is 14 amino acids. The CDR3 coding sequence is TGTGCCAGCAGTTTCGCGGCTAGCACAGATACGCAGTATTTT. This translates into CASSFAASTDTQYF.

The genes are TRBV19 and TRBJ1-1; tentatively, D is TRBD1 (6 bases). This CDR3 has 16 amino acids. In germline, CDR1 is LNHDA, CDR2 SQIVND (reference sequence). V shed 4 bases and J shed 7 bases, with 22 bases lying between them. The CDR3: CASSRGPRPRGDEAFF. CDR3 sequence (DNA): TGTGCCAGTAGTAGGGGGCCTCGGCCCCGGGGGGATGAAGCTTTCTTT.

This clonotype was observed a handful of times. The J gene is TRBJ1-1, the V gene TRBV4-2; unclear D gene. Germline lookup yields CDR1 LGHNA and CDR2 YNFKEQ. The CDR3 loop spans 16 amino acids. V was cut by 0 bases and J by 4 bases, with 15 bases left in between. As DNA, the CDR3 is TGTGCCAGCAGCCAAGATGATGTAGCCGTGGGCACTGAAGCTTTCTTT. Its translation: CASSQDDVAVGTEAFF.

The chain couples TRBV11-1 to TRBJ1-2, with D hard to call. Germline V gives CDR1 SGHAT, CDR2 FQDESV (reference sequence). Trimming removed 5 bases from V and 2 bases from J, with 21 bases in between. The CDR3 spans 17 residues. CDR3 in amino acids: CASSRGPYFDVNYGYTF. As DNA, the CDR3 is TGTGCCAGCAGCCGCGGGCCCTATTTTGACGTGAACTATGGCTACACCTTC.

This clonotype was seen a few times. This sequence joins TRBV6-1 and TRBJ1-5; D possibly corresponds to TRBD1 (5 bases). V lost 6 bases and J lost 5, with 17 bases in between. Per germline, CDR1 MNHNS and CDR2 SASEGT. The CDR3 loop spans 15 amino acids. CDR3 amino acids: CASRNLGRADQPQHF. The CDR3 region has the DNA TGTGCCAGCAGAAACCTGGGACGTGCGGATCAGCCCCAGCATTTT.

This chain uses TRBV7-2 with TRBJ1-1; weak D call: TRBD1 (5 bases). The CDR3 spans 12 residues. From germline, CDR1 is SGHTA and CDR2 FQGNSA. V was clipped by 4 bases and J by 10 bases, with 13 bases between them. The CDR3 DNA sequence: TGTGCCAGCAGCTACCTCACCCAGGGAGCTTTCTTT. Its protein is CASSYLTQGAFF.

The chain combines TRBV4-3 with TRBJ1-1, with D maybe TRBD1 (5 bases). Germline CDR1 LGHNA, CDR2 YSLEER. Trimming pared 1 base from V and 2 bases from J, leaving 14 bases between. The CDR3 spans 16 residues. This CDR3 reads CASSQVYRFPNTEAFF. The CDR3 DNA is TGCGCCAGCAGCCAAGTCTACAGGTTTCCAAACACTGAAGCTTTCTTT.

This chain connects TRBV7-6 to TRBJ2-1, with D tentatively TRBD1 (5 bases). This CDR3 spans 12 amino acids. Trimming left V 5 bases short and J 9 bases short, with 11 bases between. CDR1 is SGHVS and CDR2 is FNYEAQ in the germline V gene. CDR3 sequence: CASSQGGGEQFF. The CDR3, as DNA: TGTGCCAGCAGCCAGGGCGGCGGTGAGCAGTTCTTC.

This clonotype was seen a few times. The chain employs TRBV7-9 and TRBJ2-7; D is perhaps TRBD1 or TRBD2 (5 bases each). This CDR3 region has 14 residues. From germline, CDR1 is SEHNR and CDR2 FQNEAQ (reference sequence). V lost 4 bases, J lost 3 bases, and 13 bases lay in between. CDR3 protein: CASSSPGPRYEQYF. Here the CDR3 DNA reads TGTGCCAGCAGCTCCCCGGGACCGCGCTACGAGCAGTACTTC.

The V and J genes are TRBV6-2 or TRBV6-3 and TRBJ2-5, with D uncertain. The CDR3 covers 15 residues. Trimming pared 7 bases from V and 5 bases from J, leaving 20 bases between. Germline V CDR1 and CDR2: MNHEY, SVGEGT. This chain's CDR3 is CASTIRARMEETQYF. The DNA for the CDR3 is TGTGCCAGCACTATACGGGCGAGAATGGAGGAGACCCAGTACTTC.

The chain carries TRBV6-5 and TRBJ2-7, with unresolved D. Germline V gene lookup returns CDR1 MNHEY and CDR2 SVGAGI. V was shortened by 6 bases and J by 3 bases, with 15 bases between the two germline ends. CDR3 size: 14 residues. The CDR3 DNA reads TGTGCCAGCAGACTCTTGTCGGAGCACTACGAGCAGTACTTC. It specifies CASRLLSEHYEQYF.

This clonotype was seen more than once but under ten times. The V gene is TRBV12-3 or TRBV12-4, the J gene TRBJ1-6, with 7 bases that match TRBD1. CDR3 length: 15 amino acids. V gave up 6 bases and J gave up 11 bases; unmatched junction bases: 13. This CDR3 is CASSPQGGGLAPLHF. CDR3 sequence (DNA): TGTGCCAGCAGCCCCCAAGGAGGGGGCTTAGCACCCCTCCACTTT.

This chain connects TRBV11-2 to TRBJ2-7; D uncertain. Germline V gene data show CDR1 as SGHAT and CDR2 as FQNNGV. This CDR3 has 15 residues. Deletions cut 1 base from V and 2 bases from J, with 12 bases between. In nucleotides, the CDR3 is TGTGCCAGCAGCTTAGGGACCGAAAAAGCCTACGAGCAGTACGTC. Amino acids: CASSLGTEKAYEQYV.

The chain employs TRBV7-9 and TRBJ2-7, with a weak D call TRBD2 (6 bases). With 5 bases removed from V and 7 bases from J, the gap between germline ends came to 18 bases. Germline lookup yields CDR1 SEHNR and CDR2 FQNEAQ (reference sequence). CDR3 length: 14 residues. Here the CDR3 reads CASSATKEGREQYV. CDR3 DNA: TGTGCCAGCAGCGCGACTAAGGAGGGGCGGGAGCAGTACGTC.